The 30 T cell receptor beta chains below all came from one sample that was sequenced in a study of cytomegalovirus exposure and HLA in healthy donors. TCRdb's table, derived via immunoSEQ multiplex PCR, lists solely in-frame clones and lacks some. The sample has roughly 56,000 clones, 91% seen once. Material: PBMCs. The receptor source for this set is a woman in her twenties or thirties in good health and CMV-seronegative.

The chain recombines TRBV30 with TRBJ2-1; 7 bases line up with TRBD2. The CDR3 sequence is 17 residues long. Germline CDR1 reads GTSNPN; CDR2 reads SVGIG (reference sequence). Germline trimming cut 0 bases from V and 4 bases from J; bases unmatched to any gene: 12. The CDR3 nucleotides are TGTGCCTGGAGTGTTTTCCCGGCGGGAGACACGTACAATGAGCAGTTCTTC. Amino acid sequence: CAWSVFPAGDTYNEQFF.

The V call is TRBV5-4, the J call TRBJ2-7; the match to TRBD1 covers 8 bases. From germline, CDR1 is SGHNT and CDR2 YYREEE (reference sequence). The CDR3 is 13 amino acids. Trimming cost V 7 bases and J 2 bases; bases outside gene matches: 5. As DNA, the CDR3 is TGTGCCAGCCATGGACAGGGAACCTACGAGCAGTACTTC. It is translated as CASHGQGTYEQYF.

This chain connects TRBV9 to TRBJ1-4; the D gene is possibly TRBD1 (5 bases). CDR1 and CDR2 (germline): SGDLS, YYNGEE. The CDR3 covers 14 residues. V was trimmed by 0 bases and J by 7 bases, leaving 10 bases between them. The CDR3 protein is CASSVVRVGEKLFF. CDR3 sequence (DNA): TGTGCCAGCAGCGTAGTCAGGGTAGGTGAAAAACTGTTTTTT.

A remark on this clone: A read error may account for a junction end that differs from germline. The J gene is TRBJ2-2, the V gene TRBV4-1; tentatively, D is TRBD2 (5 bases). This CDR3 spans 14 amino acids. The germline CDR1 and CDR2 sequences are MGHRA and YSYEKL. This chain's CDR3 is CASSKEGVTGELFF. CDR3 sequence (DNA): TGCGCCAGCAGCAAAGAGGGAGTAACCGGGGAGCTGTTTTTT.

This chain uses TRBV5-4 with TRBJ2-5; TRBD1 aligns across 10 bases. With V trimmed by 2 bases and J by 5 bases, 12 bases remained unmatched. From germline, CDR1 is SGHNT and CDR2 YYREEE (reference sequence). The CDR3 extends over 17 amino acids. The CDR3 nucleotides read TGTGCCAGCAGCTTTCGGGACAGGGGAAGATTCGGGGAGACCCAGTACTTC. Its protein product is CASSFRDRGRFGETQYF.

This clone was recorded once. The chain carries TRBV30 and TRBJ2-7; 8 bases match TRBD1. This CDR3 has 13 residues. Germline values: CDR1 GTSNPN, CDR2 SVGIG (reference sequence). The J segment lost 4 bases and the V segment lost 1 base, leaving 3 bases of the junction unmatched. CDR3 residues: CAWSGQGAYEQYF. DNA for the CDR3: TGTGCCTGGAGTGGGCAGGGGGCGTACGAGCAGTACTTC.

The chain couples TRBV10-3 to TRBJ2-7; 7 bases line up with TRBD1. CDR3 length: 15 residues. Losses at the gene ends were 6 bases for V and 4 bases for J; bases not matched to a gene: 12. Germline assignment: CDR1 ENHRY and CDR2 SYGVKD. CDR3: CAISSDRENRYEQYF. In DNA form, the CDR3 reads TGTGCCATCAGCTCCGACAGGGAGAACCGTTACGAGCAGTACTTC.

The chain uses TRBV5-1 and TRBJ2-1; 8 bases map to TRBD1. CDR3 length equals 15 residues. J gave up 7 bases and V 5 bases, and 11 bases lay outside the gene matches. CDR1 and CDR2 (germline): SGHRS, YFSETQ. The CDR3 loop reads CASRPGQGPLNEQFF. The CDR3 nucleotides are TGCGCCAGCAGGCCCGGACAGGGTCCTTTGAATGAGCAGTTCTTC. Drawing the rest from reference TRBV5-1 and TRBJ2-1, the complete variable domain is KAGVTQTPRYLIKTRGQQVTLSCSPISGHRSVSWYQQTPGQGLQFLFEYFSETQRNKGNFPGRFSGRQFSNSRSEMNVSTLELGDSALYLCASRPGQGPLNEQFFGPGTRLTVL.

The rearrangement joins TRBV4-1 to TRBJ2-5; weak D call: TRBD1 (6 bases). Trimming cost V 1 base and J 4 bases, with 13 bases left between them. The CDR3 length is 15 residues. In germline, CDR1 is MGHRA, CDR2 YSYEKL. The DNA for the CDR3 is TGCGCCAGCAGCCAAGGGCACAGGGAAACAGAGACCCAGTACTTC. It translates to CASSQGHRETETQYF.

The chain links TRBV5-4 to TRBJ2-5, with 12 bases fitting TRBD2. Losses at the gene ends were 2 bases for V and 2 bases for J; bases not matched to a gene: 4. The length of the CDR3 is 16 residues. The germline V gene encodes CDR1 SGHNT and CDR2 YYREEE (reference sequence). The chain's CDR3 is CASSLWTSGDQETQYF. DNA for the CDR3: TGTGCCAGCAGCTTATGGACTAGCGGGGATCAAGAGACCCAGTACTTC.

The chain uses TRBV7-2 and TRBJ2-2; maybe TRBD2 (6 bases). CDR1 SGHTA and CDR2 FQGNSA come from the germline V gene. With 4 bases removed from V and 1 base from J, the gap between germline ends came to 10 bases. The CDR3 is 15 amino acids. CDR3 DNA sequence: TGTGCCAGCAGCTCCGGGACTCAGAACACCGGGGAGCTGTTTTTT. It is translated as CASSSGTQNTGELFF.

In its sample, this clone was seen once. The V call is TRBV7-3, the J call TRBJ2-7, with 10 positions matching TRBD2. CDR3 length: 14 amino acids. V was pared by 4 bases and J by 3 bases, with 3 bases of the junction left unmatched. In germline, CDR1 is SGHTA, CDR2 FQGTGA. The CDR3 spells CASSSSSGSYEQYF. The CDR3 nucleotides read TGTGCCAGCAGCTCATCTAGCGGGAGCTACGAGCAGTACTTC.

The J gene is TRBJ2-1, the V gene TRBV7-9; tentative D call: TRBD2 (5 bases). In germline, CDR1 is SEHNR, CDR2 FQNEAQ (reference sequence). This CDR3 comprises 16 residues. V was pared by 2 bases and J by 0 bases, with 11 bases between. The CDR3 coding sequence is TGTGCCAGCAGCTTATCCCGAGGGAGCTCCTACAATGAGCAGTTCTTC. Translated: CASSLSRGSSYNEQFF.

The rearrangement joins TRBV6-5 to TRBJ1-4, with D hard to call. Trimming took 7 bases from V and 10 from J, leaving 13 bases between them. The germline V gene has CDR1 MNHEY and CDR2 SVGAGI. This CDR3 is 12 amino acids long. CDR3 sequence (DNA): TGTGCCAGCACTAACGACCGGGGAAAACTGTTTTTT. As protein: CASTNDRGKLFF.

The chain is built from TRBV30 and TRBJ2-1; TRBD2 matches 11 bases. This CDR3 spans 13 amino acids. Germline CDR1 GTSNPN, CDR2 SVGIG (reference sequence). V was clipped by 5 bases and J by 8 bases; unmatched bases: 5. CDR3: CAWETSGNYEQFF. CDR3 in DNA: TGTGCCTGGGAGACTAGCGGGAACTATGAGCAGTTCTTC.

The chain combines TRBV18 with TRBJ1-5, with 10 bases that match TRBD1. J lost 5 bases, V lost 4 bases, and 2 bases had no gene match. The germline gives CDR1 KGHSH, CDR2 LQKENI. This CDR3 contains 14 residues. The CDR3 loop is CASSRGQGDQPQHF. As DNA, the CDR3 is TGTGCCAGCTCACGTGGACAGGGGGATCAGCCCCAGCATTTT.

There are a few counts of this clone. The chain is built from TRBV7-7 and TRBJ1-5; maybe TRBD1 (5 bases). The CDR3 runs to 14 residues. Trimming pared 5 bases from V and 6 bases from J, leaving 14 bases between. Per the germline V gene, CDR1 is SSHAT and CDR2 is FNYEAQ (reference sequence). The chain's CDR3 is CASSPLGLGQPQHF. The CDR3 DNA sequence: TGTGCCAGCAGCCCTCTGGGACTAGGTCAGCCCCAGCATTTT.

CDR3 DNA: TGTGCCAGTGGAGAGGCCAGCGCGAAGTATGGCTACACCTTC. This codes for CASGEASAKYGYTF. V is TRBV19 and J is TRBJ1-2, with D hard to call. V was pared by 8 bases and J by 5 bases, with 18 bases between. The CDR3 runs to 14 residues. Germline lookup yields CDR1 LNHDA and CDR2 SQIVND (reference sequence).

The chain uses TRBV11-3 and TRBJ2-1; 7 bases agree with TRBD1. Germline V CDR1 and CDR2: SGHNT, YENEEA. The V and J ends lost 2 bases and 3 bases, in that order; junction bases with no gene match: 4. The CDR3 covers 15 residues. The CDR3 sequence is CASSLIAGGYNEQFF. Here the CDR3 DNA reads TGTGCCAGCAGCTTAATCGCAGGGGGCTACAATGAGCAGTTCTTC. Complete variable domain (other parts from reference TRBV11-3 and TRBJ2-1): EAGVVQSPRYKIIEKKQPVAFWCNPISGHNTLYWYLQNLGQGPELLIRYENEEAVDDSQLPKDRFSAERLKGVDSTLKIQPAELGDSAVYLCASSLIAGGYNEQFFGPGTRLTVL.

CDR3 DNA: TGTGCCATCGAAAACGACTCCGGGAAGGGGGCATGGGACTATGGCTACACCTTC. It is translated as CAIENDSGKGAWDYGYTF. This chain links TRBV10-3 with TRBJ1-2, with TRBD1 identical over 7 bases. This CDR3 has 18 residues. The ends lost 8 bases at V and 3 bases at J; junction bases unmatched: 21. Germline CDR1 reads ENHRY; CDR2 reads SYGVKD.

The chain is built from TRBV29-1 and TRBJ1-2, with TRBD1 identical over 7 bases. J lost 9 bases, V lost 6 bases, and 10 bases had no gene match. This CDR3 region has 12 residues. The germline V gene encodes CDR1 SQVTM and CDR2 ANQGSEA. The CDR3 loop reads CSVSGTAESYTF. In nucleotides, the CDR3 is TGCAGCGTATCCGGGACAGCAGAGAGCTACACCTTC.

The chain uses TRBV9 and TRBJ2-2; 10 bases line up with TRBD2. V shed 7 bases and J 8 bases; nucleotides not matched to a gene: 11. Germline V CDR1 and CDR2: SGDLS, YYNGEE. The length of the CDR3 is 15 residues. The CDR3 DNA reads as TGTGCCAGCGGCTCTCTAGCGGGAGTTAGAGGGGAGCTGTTTTTT. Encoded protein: CASGSLAGVRGELFF.

In DNA, the CDR3 is TGTGCCAGCAGCACCACCGGGACTAGTTACAGCGAGCAGTACTTC. Translation gives CASSTTGTSYSEQYF. V gene TRBV7-2 combines with J gene TRBJ2-7; 8 nucleotides match TRBD2. V lost 5 bases and J lost 6; bases outside the gene matches: 12. The V gene's germline CDR1 is SGHTA and CDR2 FQGNSA. This CDR3 comprises 15 residues.

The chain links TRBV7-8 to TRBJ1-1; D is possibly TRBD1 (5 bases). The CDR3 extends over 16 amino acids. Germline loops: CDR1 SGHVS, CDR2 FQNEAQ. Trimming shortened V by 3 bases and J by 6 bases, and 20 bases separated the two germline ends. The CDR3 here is CASSFPTLQGNAEAFF. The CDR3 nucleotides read TGTGCCAGCAGCTTCCCCACACTCCAGGGTAACGCTGAAGCTTTCTTT.

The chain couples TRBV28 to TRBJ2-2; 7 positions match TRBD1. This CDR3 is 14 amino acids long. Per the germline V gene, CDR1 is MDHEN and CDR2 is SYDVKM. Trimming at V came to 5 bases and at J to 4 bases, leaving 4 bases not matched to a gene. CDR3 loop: CASSRRGSTGELFF. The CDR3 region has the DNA TGTGCCAGCAGTCGCAGGGGGTCCACCGGGGAGCTGTTTTTT.

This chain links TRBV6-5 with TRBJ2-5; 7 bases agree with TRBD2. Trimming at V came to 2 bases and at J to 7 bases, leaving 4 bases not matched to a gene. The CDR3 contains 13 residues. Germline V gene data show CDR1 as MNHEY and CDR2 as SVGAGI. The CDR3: CASSYGGVPTQYF. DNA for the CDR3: TGTGCCAGCAGTTACGGGGGGGTGCCGACCCAGTACTTC.

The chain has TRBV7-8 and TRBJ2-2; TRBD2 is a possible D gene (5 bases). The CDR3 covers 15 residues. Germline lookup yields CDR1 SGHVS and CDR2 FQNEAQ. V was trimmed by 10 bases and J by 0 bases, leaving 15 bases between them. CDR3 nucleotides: TGTGCCACCGGGAATAGGGCGACGAACACCGGGGAGCTGTTTTTT. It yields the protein CATGNRATNTGELFF.

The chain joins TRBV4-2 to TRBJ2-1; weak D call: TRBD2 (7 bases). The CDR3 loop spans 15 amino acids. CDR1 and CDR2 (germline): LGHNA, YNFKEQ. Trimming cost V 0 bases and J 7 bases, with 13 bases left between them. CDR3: CASSQDEEGGNEQFF. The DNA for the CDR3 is TGTGCCAGCAGCCAAGATGAAGAGGGGGGGAATGAGCAGTTCTTC.

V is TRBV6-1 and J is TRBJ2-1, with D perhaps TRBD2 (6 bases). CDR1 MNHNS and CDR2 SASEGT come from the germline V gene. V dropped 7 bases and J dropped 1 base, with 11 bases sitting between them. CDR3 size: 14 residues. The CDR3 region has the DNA TGTGCCAGCATGGAGGGGCAGTCCTACAATGAGCAGTTCTTC. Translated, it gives CASMEGQSYNEQFF.

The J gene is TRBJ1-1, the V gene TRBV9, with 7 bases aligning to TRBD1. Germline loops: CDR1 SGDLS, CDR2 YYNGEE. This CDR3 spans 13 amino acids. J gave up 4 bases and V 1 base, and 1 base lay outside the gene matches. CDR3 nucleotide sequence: TGTGCCAGCAGCGTATCAGGGGGCACTGAAGCTTTCTTT. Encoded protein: CASSVSGGTEAFF.